The 11 T cell receptor beta chains listed next were all sequenced from one sample in a study of T-cell memory formation after mild COVID-19. TCRdb ran MiXCR on the 5' RACE reads and lists one entry per CDR3 protein. The profile shows approximately 100,000 distinct CDR3 sequences, approximately 13% of them singletons. The material sequenced was PBMCs or a T cell subset sorted from them (not recorded which). The receptor set was obtained from an adult woman who had mild COVID-19 (a few samples of this study predate the infection). Cell type and time point are not known.

This clonotype occurred many times. The chain carries TRBV20-1 and TRBJ2-3; D is unclear. With 6 bases removed from V and 4 bases from J, the gap between germline ends came to 17 bases. The CDR3 is made up of 14 amino acids. CDR1 is DFQATT, CDR2 SNEGSKA, per germline (reference sequence). The CDR3 region is CSAPKGLRADTQYF. Written as DNA, the CDR3 is TGCAGTGCCCCTAAAGGGTTGAGAGCAGATACGCAGTATTTT.

This clonotype showed up just a few times. The chain joins TRBV5-6 to TRBJ1-1; D not certain. This CDR3 is built from 12 residues. CDR1 is SGHDT and CDR2 is YYEEEE in the germline V gene. Trimming took 1 base from V and 3 from J, leaving 4 bases between them. The CDR3 coding sequence is TGTGCCAGCAGCTTGAGAGACACTGAAGCTTTCTTT. It codes for CASSLRDTEAFF.

This clonotype was detected only a few times. The J gene is TRBJ2-7, the V gene TRBV3-1, with D perhaps matching TRBD2 (5 bases). In germline, CDR1 is LGHDT, CDR2 YNNKEL (reference sequence). V was pared by 0 bases and J by 6 bases, with 15 bases between. There are 15 residues in the CDR3. This CDR3 reads CASSQEAWEFGEQYF. CDR3 bases: TGTGCCAGCAGCCAAGAAGCATGGGAGTTTGGCGAGCAGTACTTC.

This clonotype was recorded a few times. The chain combines TRBV24-1 with TRBJ2-3; D uncertain. The CDR3 runs 14 residues. The germline V and J ends were trimmed by 5 bases and 1 base, with 9 bases remaining between them. CDR1 and CDR2 (germline): KGHDR, SFDVKD. The CDR3 loop reads CATSGSRGTDTQYF. DNA of the CDR3: TGTGCCACCAGTGGGTCCCGTGGCACAGATACGCAGTATTTT.

This clonotype was seen many times. The gene calls are TRBV5-1 and TRBJ2-1, with 8 positions matching TRBD2. The CDR3 spans 17 residues. The germline CDR1 and CDR2 sequences are SGHRS and YFSETQ. J was trimmed by 5 bases and V by 0 bases; bases with no gene match: 10. CDR3 region: CASSLVGRIAGNNEQFF. In DNA form, the CDR3 reads TGCGCCAGCAGCTTGGTGGGGCGGATAGCGGGGAACAATGAGCAGTTCTTC.

This clonotype was found a few times. This chain joins TRBV29-1 and TRBJ2-7, with D possibly being TRBD1 (7 bases). Germline CDR1 SQVTM, CDR2 ANQGSEA. Deletions cut 1 base from V and 4 bases from J, with 14 bases between. CDR3 size: 14 residues. The CDR3 region has the DNA TGCAGCGTTGAAGTAGGGGGGACAGTGTACGAGCAGTACTTC. Protein product: CSVEVGGTVYEQYF.

This clonotype was detected only a few times. The gene calls are TRBV14 and TRBJ2-7; D might be TRBD1 (6 bases). Germline values: CDR1 SGHDN, CDR2 FVKESK. V lost 4 bases, J lost 3 bases, and 13 bases lay in between. This CDR3 comprises 14 residues. As DNA, the CDR3 is TGTGCCAGCAGCCGAACAGGGCTTATCTACGAGCAGTACTTC. The encoded protein is CASSRTGLIYEQYF.

This clonotype was detected only a few times. J is TRBJ1-3 and V is TRBV7-9; D not resolved. The CDR3 runs 14 residues. Per germline, CDR1 SEHNR and CDR2 FQNEAQ (reference sequence). Trimming stripped 4 bases from V and 0 bases from J, with 7 bases between. The chain's CDR3 is CASSYGASGNTIYF. Here the CDR3 DNA reads TGTGCCAGCAGCTACGGAGCCTCTGGAAACACCATATATTTT.

This clonotype has only a few counts. The V and J genes are TRBV11-2 and TRBJ2-1; no firm D call. V was pared by 5 bases and J by 4 bases, with 12 bases between. The CDR3 totals 14 residues. Germline loops: CDR1 SGHAT, CDR2 FQNNGV. The CDR3 here is CASSPLGRYNEQFF. As DNA, the CDR3 is TGTGCCAGCAGCCCCTTGGGTCGGTACAATGAGCAGTTCTTC. The full variable domain, completed using reference TRBV11-2 and TRBJ2-1, is EAGVAQSPRYKIIEKRQSVAFWCNPISGHATLYWYQQILGQGPKLLIQFQNNGVVDDSQLPKDRFSAERLKGVDSTLKIQPAKLEDSAVYLCASSPLGRYNEQFFGPGTRLTVL.

This clonotype has only a few counts. The genes are TRBV11-2 and TRBJ2-1, with 13 positions matching TRBD2. Germline CDR1 and CDR2: SGHAT and FQNNGV. Trimming removed 2 bases from V and 6 bases from J; junction bases left unmatched: 7. The CDR3 runs 17 residues. The CDR3 bases are TGTGCCAGCAGCTTAATGGGACTAGCGGGACTTTTCAATGAGCAGTTCTTC. It codes for CASSLMGLAGLFNEQFF. The whole variable domain, remainder taken from reference TRBV11-2 and TRBJ2-1, is EAGVAQSPRYKIIEKRQSVAFWCNPISGHATLYWYQQILGQGPKLLIQFQNNGVVDDSQLPKDRFSAERLKGVDSTLKIQPAKLEDSAVYLCASSLMGLAGLFNEQFFGPGTRLTVL.

The table lists this clonotype with many counts. J is TRBJ1-2 and V is TRBV7-9; D is undetermined. The V end lost 4 bases, the J end lost 12 bases, and 24 bases lay between the germline ends. Germline-derived CDR1 and CDR2 are SEHNR and FQNEAQ (reference sequence). The CDR3 has 15 amino acids. CDR3 bases: TGTGCCAGCAGCTCTGGTGGAACAACGTGGTGGGAGGACACCTTC. It specifies CASSSGGTTWWEDTF.